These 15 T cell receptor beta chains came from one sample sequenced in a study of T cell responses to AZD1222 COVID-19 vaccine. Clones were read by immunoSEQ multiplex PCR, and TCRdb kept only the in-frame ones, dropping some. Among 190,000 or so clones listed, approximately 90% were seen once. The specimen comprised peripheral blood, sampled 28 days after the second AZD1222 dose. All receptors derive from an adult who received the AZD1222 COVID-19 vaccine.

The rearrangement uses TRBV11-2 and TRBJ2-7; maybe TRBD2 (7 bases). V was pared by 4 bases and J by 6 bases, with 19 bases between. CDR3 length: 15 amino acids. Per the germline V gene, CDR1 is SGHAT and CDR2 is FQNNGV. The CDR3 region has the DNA TGTGCCAGCAGCTCGGGGGGCGCCCCTCTCAGCGAGCAGTACTTC. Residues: CASSSGGAPLSEQYF.

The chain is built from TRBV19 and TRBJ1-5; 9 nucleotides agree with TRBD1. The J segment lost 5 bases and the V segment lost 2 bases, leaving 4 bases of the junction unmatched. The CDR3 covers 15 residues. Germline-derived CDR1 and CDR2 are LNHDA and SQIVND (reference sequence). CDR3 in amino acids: CASSIPGQGYQPQHF. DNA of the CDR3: TGTGCCAGTAGTATACCGGGACAGGGCTATCAGCCCCAGCATTTT.

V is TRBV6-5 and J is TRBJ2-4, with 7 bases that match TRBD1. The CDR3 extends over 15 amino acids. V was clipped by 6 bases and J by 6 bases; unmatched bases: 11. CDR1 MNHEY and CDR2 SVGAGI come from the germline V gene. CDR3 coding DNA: TGTGCCAGCAGACCCCCCGGGACAGACAGAAACATTCAGTACTTC. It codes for CASRPPGTDRNIQYF.

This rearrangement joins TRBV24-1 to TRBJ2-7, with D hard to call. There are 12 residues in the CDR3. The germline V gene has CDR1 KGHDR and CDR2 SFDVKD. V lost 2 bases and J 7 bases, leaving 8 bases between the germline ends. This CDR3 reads CATSDSDREQYF. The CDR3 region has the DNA TGTGCCACCAGTGATTCCGACCGGGAGCAGTACTTC.

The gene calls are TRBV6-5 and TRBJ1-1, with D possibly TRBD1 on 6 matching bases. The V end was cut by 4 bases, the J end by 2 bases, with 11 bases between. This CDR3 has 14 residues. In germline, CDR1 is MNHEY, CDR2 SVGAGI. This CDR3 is CASSWQGINTEAFF. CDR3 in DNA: TGTGCCAGCAGTTGGCAGGGGATTAACACTGAAGCTTTCTTT.

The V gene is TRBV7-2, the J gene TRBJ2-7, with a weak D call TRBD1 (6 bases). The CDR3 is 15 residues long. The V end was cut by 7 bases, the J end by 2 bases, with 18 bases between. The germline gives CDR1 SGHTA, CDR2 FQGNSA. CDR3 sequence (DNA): TGTGCCAGCACCAAGGGGGATAAGAGGGCCTACGAGCAGTACTTC. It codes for CASTKGDKRAYEQYF.

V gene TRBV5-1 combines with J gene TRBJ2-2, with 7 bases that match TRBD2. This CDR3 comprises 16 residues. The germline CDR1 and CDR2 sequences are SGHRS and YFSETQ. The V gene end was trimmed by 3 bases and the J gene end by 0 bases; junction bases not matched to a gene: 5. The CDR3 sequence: CASSSQLATNTGELFF. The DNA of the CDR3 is TGCGCCAGCAGCTCCCAACTAGCGACGAACACCGGGGAGCTGTTTTTT.

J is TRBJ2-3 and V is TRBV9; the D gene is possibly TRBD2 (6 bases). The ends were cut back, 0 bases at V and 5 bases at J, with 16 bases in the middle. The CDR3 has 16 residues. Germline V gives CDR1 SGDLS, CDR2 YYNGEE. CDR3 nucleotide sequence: TGTGCCAGCAGCGTAGCGGGAGTCAACTTGGGAGATACGCAGTATTTT. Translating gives CASSVAGVNLGDTQYF. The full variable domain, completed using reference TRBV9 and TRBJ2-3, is DSGVTQTPKHLITATGQRVTLRCSPRSGDLSVYWYQQSLDQGLQFLIQYYNGEERAKGNILERFSAQQFPDLHSELNLSSLELGDSALYFCASSVAGVNLGDTQYFGPGTRLTVL.

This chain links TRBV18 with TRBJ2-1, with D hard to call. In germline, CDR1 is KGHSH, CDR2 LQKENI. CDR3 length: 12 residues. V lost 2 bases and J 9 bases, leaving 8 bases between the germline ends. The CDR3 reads CASSPSGSEQFF. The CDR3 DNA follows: TGTGCCAGCTCACCATCGGGTAGTGAGCAGTTCTTC. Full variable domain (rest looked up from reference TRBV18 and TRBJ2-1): NAGVMQNPRHLVRRRGQEARLRCSPMKGHSHVYWYRQLPEEGLKFMVYLQKENIIDESGMPKERFSAEFPKEGPSILRIQQVVRGDSAAYFCASSPSGSEQFFGPGTRLTVL.

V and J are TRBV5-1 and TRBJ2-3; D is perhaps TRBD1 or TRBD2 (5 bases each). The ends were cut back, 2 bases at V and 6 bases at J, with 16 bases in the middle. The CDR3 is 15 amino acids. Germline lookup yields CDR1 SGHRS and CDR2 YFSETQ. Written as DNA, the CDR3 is TGCGCCAGCAGCTTAGTGGGACCAACCACGGATACGCAGTATTTT. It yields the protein CASSLVGPTTDTQYF. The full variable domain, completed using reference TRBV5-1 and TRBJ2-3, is KAGVTQTPRYLIKTRGQQVTLSCSPISGHRSVSWYQQTPGQGLQFLFEYFSETQRNKGNFPGRFSGRQFSNSRSEMNVSTLELGDSALYLCASSLVGPTTDTQYFGPGTRLTVL.

The CDR3 here is CASSLRGQSYGYTF. CDR3 DNA sequence: TGTGCCAGCAGCCTCAGGGGGCAGAGCTATGGCTACACCTTC. This chain joins TRBV7-9 and TRBJ1-2; 8 nucleotides agree with TRBD1. V shed 5 bases and J 4 bases; nucleotides not matched to a gene: 6. The CDR3 is 14 residues long. From germline, CDR1 is SEHNR and CDR2 FQNEAQ (reference sequence).

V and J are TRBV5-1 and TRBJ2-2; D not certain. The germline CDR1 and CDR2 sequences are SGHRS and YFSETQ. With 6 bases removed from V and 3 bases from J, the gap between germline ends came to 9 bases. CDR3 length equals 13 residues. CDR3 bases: TGCGCCAGCATGAAGGGATACACCGGGGAGCTGTTTTTT. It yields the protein CASMKGYTGELFF.

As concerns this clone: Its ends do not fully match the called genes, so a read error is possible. As DNA, the CDR3 is TGTGCTAGCAGCTGCCCTAGCGGAGGGAGCTCCTACGAGCAGTACTTC. Protein sequence: CASSCPSGGSSYEQYF. The rearrangement links TRBV7-7 to TRBJ2-7; 7 bases are a match to TRBD2. In germline, CDR1 is SSHAT, CDR2 FNYEAQ (reference sequence). The CDR3 covers 16 residues.

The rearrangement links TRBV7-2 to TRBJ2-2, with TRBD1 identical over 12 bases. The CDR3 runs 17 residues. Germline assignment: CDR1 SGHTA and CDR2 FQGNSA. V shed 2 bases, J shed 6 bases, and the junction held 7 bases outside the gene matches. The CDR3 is CASSLNGDRGPPGELFF. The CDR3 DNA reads TGTGCCAGCAGCTTAAACGGGGACAGGGGGCCCCCCGGGGAGCTGTTTTTT.

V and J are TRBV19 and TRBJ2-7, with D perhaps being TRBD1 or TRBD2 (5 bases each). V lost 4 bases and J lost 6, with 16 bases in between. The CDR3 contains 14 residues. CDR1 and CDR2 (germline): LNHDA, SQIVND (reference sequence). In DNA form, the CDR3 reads TGTGCCAGTAGTAGACGGGGCGCGCTGATCGAGCAGTACTTC. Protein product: CASSRRGALIEQYF.